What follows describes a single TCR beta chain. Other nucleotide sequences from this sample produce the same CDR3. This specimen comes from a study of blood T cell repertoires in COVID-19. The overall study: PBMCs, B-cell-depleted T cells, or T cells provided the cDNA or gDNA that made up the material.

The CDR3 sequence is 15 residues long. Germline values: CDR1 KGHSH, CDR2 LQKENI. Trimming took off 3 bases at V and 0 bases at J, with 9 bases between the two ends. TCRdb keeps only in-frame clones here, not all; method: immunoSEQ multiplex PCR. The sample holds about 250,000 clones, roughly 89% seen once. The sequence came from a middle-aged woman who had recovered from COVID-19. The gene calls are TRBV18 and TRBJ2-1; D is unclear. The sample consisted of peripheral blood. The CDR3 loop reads CASSPLQSSYNEQFF. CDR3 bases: TGTGCCAGCTCACCTCTACAGAGCTCCTACAATGAGCAGTTCTTC.